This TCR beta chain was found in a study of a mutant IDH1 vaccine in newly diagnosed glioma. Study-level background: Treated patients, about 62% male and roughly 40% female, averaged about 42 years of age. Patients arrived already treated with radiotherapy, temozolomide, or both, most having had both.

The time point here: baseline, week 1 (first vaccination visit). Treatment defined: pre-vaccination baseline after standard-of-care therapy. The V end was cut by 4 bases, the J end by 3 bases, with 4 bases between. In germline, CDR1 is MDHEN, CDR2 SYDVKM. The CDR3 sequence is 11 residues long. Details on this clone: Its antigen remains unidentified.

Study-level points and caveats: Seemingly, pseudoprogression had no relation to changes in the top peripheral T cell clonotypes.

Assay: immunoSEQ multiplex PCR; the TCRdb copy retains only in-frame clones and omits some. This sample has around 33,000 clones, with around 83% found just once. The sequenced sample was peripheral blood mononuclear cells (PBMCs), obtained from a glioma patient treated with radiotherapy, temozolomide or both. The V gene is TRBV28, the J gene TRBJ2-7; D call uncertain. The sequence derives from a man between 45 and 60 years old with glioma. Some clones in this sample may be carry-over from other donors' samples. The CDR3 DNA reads TGTGCCAGCAGTTCCCTCTACGAGCAGTACTTC. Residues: CASSSLYEQYF.